This TCR beta chain was obtained from a study of OX40 agonist ivuxolimab in advanced cancers. Notes on the research overall: Ivuxolimab, which targeted the costimulatory receptor OX40 (CD134), was an agonistic, fully human IgG2 monoclonal antibody. A male proportion of roughly 80% and a mean age of approximately 55 years, ranging from about 20 to 80, were recorded for the dose-escalation cohort. Partial responses occurred in three dose-escalation patients: two with cutaneous melanoma and one with hepatocellular carcinoma. Patients were allowed to have had prior anti-PD-1, anti-PD-L1 or anti-CTLA-4 therapy, and around 40% of the dose-escalation patients had previously received checkpoint inhibitors. Intravenous ivuxolimab was administered to patients every 2 weeks at six dose levels: 0.01, 0.1, 0.3, 1.5, 3 and 10 mg/kg. Among the 50 to 55 dose-escalation patients, around 19 had hepatocellular carcinoma, approximately 15 melanoma, 9 renal cell carcinoma and 9 head and neck cancer. The point of sequencing TCRbeta in the periphery was to test whether ivuxolimab changed TCR sequence diversity and drove clonal T-cell expansion. The monotherapy dose-escalation portion (N = 52 patients) of the phase I ivuxolimab trial is reported in the paper. General conclusions and limits of the study: Low levels of normalized T-cell clonal expansion were also seen in some patients who did not respond. Clonal expansion of both CD4+ and CD8+ blood T cells was observed from baseline to week 6 at doses 0.1 to 3.0 mg/kg. The antigen specificity of the peripheral T cells that underwent clonal expansion was not determined. Partial responders in the 0.1-3.0 mg/kg groups had among the lowest normalized peripheral clonal expansion, especially among CD8+ T cells. On average, CD8+ T cells showed more expanded clones than CD4+ T cells after ivuxolimab.

For sequencing of the TCRbeta CDR3 region, genomic DNA was extracted from the sorted cells. TCRbeta CDR3 regions were sequenced using the immunoSEQ Assay. TCRdb's version of the immuneACCESS table is confined to in-frame rearrangements and falls short of the full clone set. An unresolved V gene accounts for under half of the shortfall where checked; the remainder is of unknown origin. The sample table contains around 61,000 clones; only one count was recorded for roughly 85% of them. The top ten hold 5% of the sample. In regard to this clone: Its antigen specificity is not known. It has no much larger one-base neighbor in the sample; base qualities were not kept.

The CDR3 starts with the cysteine, ends with the phenylalanine, and has 18 residues. CDR3 DNA is the only sequence kept; it has 54 bases, read in frame from the first base. V is pared back by 0 bases and J by 2 bases, with 16 bases lying between the germline termini. CDR1 and CDR2, looked up from the germline V gene, are ENHRY and SYGVKD. The trial excluded patients who had a history of autoimmune disease or who were on systemic immunosuppression. Peripheral blood for TCR sequencing was collected from all dose cohorts at baseline, on cycle 4 day 1, and on cycle 7 day 1. Samples came from an open-label, multicenter, first-in-human phase I dose-escalation trial of ivuxolimab. The trial enrolled adults with locally advanced or metastatic head and neck squamous cell, hepatocellular, melanoma or renal cell carcinoma. Before TCR sequencing, CD4+ T cells and CD8+ T cells from peripheral blood were sorted into separate populations.

Material: CD4+ or CD8+ T cells sorted from blood, obtained in a trial of the OX40 agonist ivuxolimab. The chain is made from TRBV10-3 and TRBJ2-2; the D gene is perhaps TRBD2, on 6 matching bases. The origin of this receptor is an adult with an advanced solid tumor such as melanoma, head and neck, liver or kidney cancer. The CDR3 reads as follows: CAISESGVQRANTGELFF. The sequenced DNA is TGTGCCATCAGTGAGTCGGGCGTGCAGCGGGCTAACACCGGGGAGCTGTTTTTT.